This T cell receptor beta chain was captured in a study of breast tumors, draining lymph nodes, adjacent tissues. One entry per CDR3 protein results from TCRdb running MiXCR on the multiplex PCR reads. The sample has approximately 12,000 distinct CDR3 sequences; roughly 40% are singletons. Within the sample, this clonotype is medium-sized (0.01 to 0.1%). Its antigen is currently unknown. V was cut by 5 bases and J by 4 bases, with 12 bases left in between. The CDR3 has 13 residues. Germline V gene sequence: CDR1 SGHTA, CDR2 FQGNSA. Study-level points and caveats: Compared with lymph nodes, tumors were less diverse; compared with nontumor tissue, more. Findings are consistent with lymph node origin and intratumoral expansion of most tumor T cells.

The sequenced sample was breast tumor tissue. The origin of this receptor is a female donor with breast cancer. Some clones in this sample may be carry-over from other donors' samples. The chain recombines TRBV7-2 with TRBJ2-7; a weak D match, TRBD2 (6 bases). CDR3 DNA: TGTGCCAGCAGCCCGTGGGACTCGTACGAGCAGTACTTC. It yields the protein CASSPWDSYEQYF.